The T cell receptor (beta chain) under discussion was sequenced for a study of blood T cell repertoires in COVID-19. Overall study: The cDNA or gDNA used as material had been derived from T cells, B-cell-depleted T cells, or PBMCs.

Per the original methods: Reference gene primer amplification gave nucleated cell count estimates. Assay: immunoSEQ multiplex PCR; the TCRdb copy retains only in-frame clones and omits some. The V and J calls and the clone size are those of that table, but D and trimming were determined from the DNA. The repertoire holds 140,000 to 150,000 clones, with around 89% as singletons. Across about 22 US areas, participants ranged in age from roughly 18 to 95 years. Participants' own reports of clinical history determined their cohort assignment. The origin of this receptor is a woman under 40 with acute COVID-19. Sequenced: PBMCs or T cells enriched from blood (not recorded which).

The CDR3 DNA reads as TGTGCCAGCAGCGTATCCCCGTCAGGGTTTGAGGAGCAGTACTTC. Residues: CASSVSPSGFEEQYF. The chain joins TRBV9 to TRBJ2-7, with D perhaps matching TRBD1 (5 bases). The CDR3 sequence is 15 residues long. Germline V gene sequence: CDR1 SGDLS, CDR2 YYNGEE. The V gene lost 1 base and the J gene lost 7 bases, with 18 bases spanning the gap. Supplemented by reference TRBV9 and TRBJ2-7, the full variable domain reads DSGVTQTPKHLITATGQRVTLRCSPRSGDLSVYWYQQSLDQGLQFLIQYYNGEERAKGNILERFSAQQFPDLHSELNLSSLELGDSALYFCASSVSPSGFEEQYFGPGTRLTVT.